The 17 T cell receptor beta chains below all came from one sample that was sequenced in a study of graft-versus-host responses after intestinal transplantation. Produced via immunoSEQ multiplex PCR; TCRdb's table is partial and in-frame only. The data show some 110,000 clones, around nine tenths seen once. Their antigens are not known. The source was unstimulated CD4+ T cells sorted from spleen or lymph node cells, collected before transplant. These receptors originate from a human donor who was the organ donor for an intestinal transplant.

The chain links TRBV5-6 to TRBJ1-4; possibly TRBD1 for D (5 bases). CDR3 length equals 15 residues. Per the germline V gene, CDR1 is SGHDT and CDR2 is YYEEEE. V was trimmed by 1 base and J by 8 bases, leaving 15 bases between them. CDR3 in DNA: TGTGCCAGCAGCTTGTTCGACAGCCTAATGGAAAAACTGTTTTTT. Translating gives CASSLFDSLMEKLFF.

The chain couples TRBV5-1 to TRBJ2-3; no clear D gene. CDR3 length equals 16 residues. Trimming stripped 0 bases from V and 2 bases from J, with 13 bases between. Germline CDR1 SGHRS, CDR2 YFSETQ. DNA for the CDR3: TGCGCCAGCAGCTTGGTTCCGGGTCCTTCCACAGATACGCAGTATTTT. This gives the protein CASSLVPGPSTDTQYF. Drawing the rest from reference TRBV5-1 and TRBJ2-3, the complete variable domain is KAGVTQTPRYLIKTRGQQVTLSCSPISGHRSVSWYQQTPGQGLQFLFEYFSETQRNKGNFPGRFSGRQFSNSRSEMNVSTLELGDSALYLCASSLVPGPSTDTQYFGPGTRLTVL.

The J gene is TRBJ2-1, the V gene TRBV18, with D uncertain. Germline values: CDR1 KGHSH, CDR2 LQKENI. The V end was cut by 7 bases, the J end by 9 bases, with 13 bases between. The CDR3 is made up of 12 amino acids. The CDR3 loop is CASWVAGGEQFF. CDR3 coding DNA: TGTGCCAGCTGGGTAGCTGGTGGTGAGCAGTTCTTC.

The chain recombines TRBV18 with TRBJ2-3; 11 bases align to TRBD2. Unmatched junction bases numbered 5, after V lost 6 bases and J lost 3 bases. From germline, CDR1 is KGHSH and CDR2 LQKENI. This CDR3 is 15 amino acids long. DNA for the CDR3: TGTGCCAGCTCCCTAGCGGGAGGATGGACAGATACGCAGTATTTT. Translated: CASSLAGGWTDTQYF.

The chain recombines TRBV2 with TRBJ2-1; no reliable D call. Germline CDR1 and CDR2: SNHLY and FYNNEI. The CDR3 spans 12 residues. Deletions cut 2 bases from V and 8 bases from J, with 7 bases between. The CDR3 spells CASSERLHEQFF. In DNA form, the CDR3 reads TGTGCCAGCAGTGAACGGTTGCATGAGCAGTTCTTC.

This chain links TRBV5-1 with TRBJ2-1; possibly TRBD2 for D (5 bases). This CDR3 is 18 amino acids long. Germline V gives CDR1 SGHRS, CDR2 YFSETQ. Deletions cut 5 bases from V and 2 bases from J, with 23 bases between. The CDR3 loop is CASRVGRRLRPAYNEQFF. CDR3 sequence (DNA): TGCGCCAGCAGAGTCGGCAGGAGGCTAAGACCCGCCTACAATGAGCAGTTCTTC.

The chain uses TRBV9 and TRBJ1-3; D is perhaps TRBD1 (5 bases). The CDR3 has 16 amino acids. From germline, CDR1 is SGDLS and CDR2 YYNGEE. Trimming cost V 4 bases and J 0 bases, with 14 bases left between them. The CDR3 coding sequence is TGTGCCAGCAGCCTCCTTGGGACCTTCTCTGGAAACACCATATATTTT. Translating gives CASSLLGTFSGNTIYF.

The chain recombines TRBV18 with TRBJ2-5, with D unresolved. The germline CDR1 and CDR2 sequences are KGHSH and LQKENI. V lost 3 bases and J 5 bases, leaving 10 bases between the germline ends. CDR3 length: 13 residues. DNA for the CDR3: TGTGCCAGCTCACCCCGAGTCGGGGAGACCCAGTACTTC. Its translation is CASSPRVGETQYF. The full variable domain, rest sourced from reference TRBV18 and TRBJ2-5, is NAGVMQNPRHLVRRRGQEARLRCSPMKGHSHVYWYRQLPEEGLKFMVYLQKENIIDESGMPKERFSAEFPKEGPSILRIQQVVRGDSAAYFCASSPRVGETQYFGPGTRLLVL.

V is TRBV29-1 and J is TRBJ2-3; D ambiguous. This CDR3 spans 14 amino acids. Germline V gene sequence: CDR1 SQVTM, CDR2 ANQGSEA. The V end was cut by 0 bases, the J end by 3 bases, with 10 bases between. This CDR3 reads CSVEEWASTDTQYF. The CDR3 DNA sequence: TGCAGCGTTGAAGAGTGGGCCAGTACAGATACGCAGTATTTT.

The chain is built from TRBV5-6 and TRBJ2-5; the D gene is possibly TRBD2 (6 bases). There are 17 residues in the CDR3. V was shortened by 1 base and J by 2 bases, with 18 bases between the two germline ends. CDR1 and CDR2 (germline): SGHDT, YYEEEE. The CDR3 sequence: CASSLRRSGSRQETQYF. CDR3 sequence (DNA): TGTGCCAGCAGCTTGAGACGCAGCGGGTCTCGGCAAGAGACCCAGTACTTC.

The table lists this clone with a count of one. The chain uses TRBV27 and TRBJ2-7; D is undetermined. CDR1 and CDR2 (germline): MNHEY, SMNVEV (reference sequence). With 4 bases removed from V and 3 bases from J, the gap between germline ends came to 13 bases. The CDR3 spans 14 residues. DNA of the CDR3: TGTGCCAGCAGTTCTTTGACTGGGAACTACGAGCAGTACTTC. This gives the protein CASSSLTGNYEQYF.

This sequence joins TRBV6-4 and TRBJ1-5; 10 positions agree with TRBD1. With 4 bases clipped from V and 6 bases from J, the junction kept 6 bases outside the gene matches. There are 15 residues in the CDR3. Germline CDR1 MRHNA, CDR2 SNTAGT. CDR3 nucleotide sequence: TGTGCCAGCAGTGCGGACAGGGGGGTGAGTCAGCCCCAGCATTTT. Protein product: CASSADRGVSQPQHF.

Here the CDR3 reads CASSSGLARDTDTQYF. The CDR3 region has the DNA TGCGCCAGCAGCTCGGGACTAGCGAGAGACACAGATACGCAGTATTTT. V usage is TRBV5-1 and J usage is TRBJ2-3; the match to TRBD2 covers 10 bases. From germline, CDR1 is SGHRS and CDR2 YFSETQ. J gave up 2 bases and V 3 bases, and 6 bases lay outside the gene matches. This CDR3 is built from 16 residues.

The V and J genes are TRBV29-1 and TRBJ1-1; 8 bases are shared with TRBD1. This CDR3 contains 13 residues. Germline CDR1 and CDR2: SQVTM and ANQGSEA. V was pared by 5 bases and J by 5 bases, with 7 bases of the junction left unmatched. CDR3 in amino acids: CSVLTGEYTEAFF. The CDR3 DNA reads as TGCAGCGTTCTGACAGGGGAGTATACTGAAGCTTTCTTT.

The chain carries TRBV6-1 and TRBJ2-7; D unresolved. CDR3 length: 13 residues. Germline CDR1 and CDR2: MNHNS and SASEGT. The V and J ends lost 2 bases and 4 bases respectively, with 9 bases between them. This chain's CDR3 is CASSEWHGYEQYF. As DNA, the CDR3 is TGTGCCAGCAGTGAATGGCATGGGTACGAGCAGTACTTC.

The chain combines TRBV30 with TRBJ2-7, with D uncertain. V was trimmed by 0 bases and J by 0 bases, leaving 0 bases between them. In germline, CDR1 is GTSNPN, CDR2 SVGIG (reference sequence). The CDR3 consists of 11 residues. The CDR3 reads CAWSVSYEQYF. The CDR3 coding sequence is TGTGCCTGGAGTGTCTCCTACGAGCAGTACTTC.

The chain couples TRBV2 to TRBJ2-4; TRBD1 agrees at 12 bases. Trimming removed 6 bases from V and 3 bases from J; junction bases left unmatched: 6. Germline CDR1 is SNHLY and CDR2 is FYNNEI. CDR3 length: 16 residues. The CDR3 region is CASREGQGAVKNIQYF. For the CDR3, the DNA is TGTGCCAGCAGGGAGGGACAGGGGGCGGTCAAAAACATTCAGTACTTC.